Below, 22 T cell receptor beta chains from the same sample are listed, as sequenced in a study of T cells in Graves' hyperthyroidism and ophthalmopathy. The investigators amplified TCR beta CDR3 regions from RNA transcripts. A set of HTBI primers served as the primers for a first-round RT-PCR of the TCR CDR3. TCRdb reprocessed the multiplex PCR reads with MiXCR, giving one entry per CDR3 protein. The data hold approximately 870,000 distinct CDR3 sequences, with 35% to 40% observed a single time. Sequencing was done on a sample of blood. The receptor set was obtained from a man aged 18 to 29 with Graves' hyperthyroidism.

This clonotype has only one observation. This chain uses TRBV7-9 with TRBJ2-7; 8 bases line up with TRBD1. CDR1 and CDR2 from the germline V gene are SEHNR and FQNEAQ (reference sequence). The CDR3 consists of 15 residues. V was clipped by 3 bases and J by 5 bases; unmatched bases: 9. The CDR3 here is CASSLTGALLDEQYF. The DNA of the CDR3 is TGTGCCAGCAGCTTGACAGGGGCTCTTTTGGACGAGCAGTACTTC.

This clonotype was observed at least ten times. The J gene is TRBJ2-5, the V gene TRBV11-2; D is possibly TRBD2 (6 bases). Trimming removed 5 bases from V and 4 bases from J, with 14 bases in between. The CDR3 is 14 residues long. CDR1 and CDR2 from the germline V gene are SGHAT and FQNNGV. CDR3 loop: CASSLWVEGETQYF. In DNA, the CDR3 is TGTGCCAGCAGCCTGTGGGTGGAGGGAGAGACCCAGTACTTC. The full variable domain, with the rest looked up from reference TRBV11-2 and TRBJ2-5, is EAGVAQSPRYKIIEKRQSVAFWCNPISGHATLYWYQQILGQGPKLLIQFQNNGVVDDSQLPKDRFSAERLKGVDSTLKIQPAKLEDSAVYLCASSLWVEGETQYFGPGTRLLVL.

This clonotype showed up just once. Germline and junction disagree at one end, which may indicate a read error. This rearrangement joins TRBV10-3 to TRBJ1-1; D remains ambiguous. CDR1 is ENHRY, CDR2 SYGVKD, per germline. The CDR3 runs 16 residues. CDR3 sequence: CASSPLGLSMNTEAFF. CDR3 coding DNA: TGTGCCAGCAGTCCCCTCGGACTCAGCATGAACACTGAAGCTTTCTTT.

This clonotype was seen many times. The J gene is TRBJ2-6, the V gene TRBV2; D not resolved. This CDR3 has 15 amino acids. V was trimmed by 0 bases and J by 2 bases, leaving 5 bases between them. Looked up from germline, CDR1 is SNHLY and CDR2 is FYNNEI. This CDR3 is CASSEATAGANVLTF. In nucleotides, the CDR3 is TGTGCCAGCAGTGAAGCTACGGCTGGGGCCAACGTCCTGACTTTC.

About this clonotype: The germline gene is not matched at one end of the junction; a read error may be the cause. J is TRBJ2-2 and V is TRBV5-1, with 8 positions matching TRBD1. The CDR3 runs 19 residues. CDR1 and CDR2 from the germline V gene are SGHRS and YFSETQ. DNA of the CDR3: TGTGCCAGCAGCCATCGGACAGGGCTTACATCATCATCAACCGGGGAGCTGTTTTTT. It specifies CASSHRTGLTSSSTGELFF.

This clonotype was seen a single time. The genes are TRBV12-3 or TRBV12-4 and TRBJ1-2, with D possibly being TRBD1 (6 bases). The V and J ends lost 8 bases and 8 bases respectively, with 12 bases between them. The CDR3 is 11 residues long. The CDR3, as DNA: TGTGCCAGCCACAGGGCCGGAGGCTACACCTTC. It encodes CASHRAGGYTF.

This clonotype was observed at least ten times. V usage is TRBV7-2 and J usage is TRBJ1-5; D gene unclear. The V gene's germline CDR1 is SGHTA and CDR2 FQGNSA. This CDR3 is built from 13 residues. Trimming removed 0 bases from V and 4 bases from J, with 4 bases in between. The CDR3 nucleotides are TGTGCCAGCAGCTTAGCGCTGAATCAGCCCCAGCATTTT. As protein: CASSLALNQPQHF.

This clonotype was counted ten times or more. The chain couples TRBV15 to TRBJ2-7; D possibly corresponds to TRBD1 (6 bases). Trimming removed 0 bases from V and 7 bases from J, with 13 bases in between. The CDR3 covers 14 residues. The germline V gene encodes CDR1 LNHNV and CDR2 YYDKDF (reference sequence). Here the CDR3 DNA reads TGTGCCACCAGCAGAGACCTGGCAGGGGAAGAGCAGTACTTC. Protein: CATSRDLAGEEQYF.

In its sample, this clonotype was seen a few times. CDR3 coding DNA: TGCGCCAGCAGCTTGGGACCGACGGGGTTCTACGAGCAGTACTTC. It is translated as CASSLGPTGFYEQYF. The chain uses TRBV5-1 and TRBJ2-7; weak D call: TRBD2 (5 bases). The CDR3 extends over 15 amino acids. CDR1 and CDR2 from the germline V gene are SGHRS and YFSETQ. With 0 bases removed from V and 3 bases from J, the gap between germline ends came to 13 bases.

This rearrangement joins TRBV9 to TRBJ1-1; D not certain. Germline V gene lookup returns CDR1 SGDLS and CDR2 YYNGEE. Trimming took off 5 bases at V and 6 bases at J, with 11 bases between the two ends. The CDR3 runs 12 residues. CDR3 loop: CASSNSIPEAFF. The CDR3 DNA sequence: TGTGCCAGCAGTAACAGTATCCCTGAAGCTTTCTTT.

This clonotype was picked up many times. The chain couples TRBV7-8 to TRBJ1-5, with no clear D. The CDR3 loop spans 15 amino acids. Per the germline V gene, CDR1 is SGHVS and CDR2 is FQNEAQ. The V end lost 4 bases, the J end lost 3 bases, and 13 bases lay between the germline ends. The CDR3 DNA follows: TGTGCCAGCAGCTCGGGTGTGGGTCCCAATCAGCCCCAGCATTTT. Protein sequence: CASSSGVGPNQPQHF.

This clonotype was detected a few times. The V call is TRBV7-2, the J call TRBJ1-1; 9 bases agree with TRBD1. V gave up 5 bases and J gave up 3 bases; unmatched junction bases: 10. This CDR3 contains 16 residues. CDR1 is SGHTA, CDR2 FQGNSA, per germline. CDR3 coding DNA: TGTGCCAGCAGCGACCGGGACAGGGTGGGGTACACTGAAGCTTTCTTT. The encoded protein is CASSDRDRVGYTEAFF.

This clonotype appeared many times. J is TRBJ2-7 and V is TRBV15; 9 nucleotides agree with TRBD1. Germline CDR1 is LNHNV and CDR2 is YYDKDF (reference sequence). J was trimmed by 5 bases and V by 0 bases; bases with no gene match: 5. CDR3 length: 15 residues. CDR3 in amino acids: CATSREPGQGHEQYF. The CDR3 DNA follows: TGTGCCACCAGCAGAGAACCGGGACAGGGCCACGAGCAGTACTTC.

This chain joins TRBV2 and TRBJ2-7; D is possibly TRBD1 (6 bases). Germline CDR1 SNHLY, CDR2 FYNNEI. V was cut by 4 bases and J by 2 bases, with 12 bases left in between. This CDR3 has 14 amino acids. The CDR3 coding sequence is TGTGCCAGCAGTGTAACAGACAGGCCCTACGAGCAGTACTTC. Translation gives CASSVTDRPYEQYF.

CDR3: CATRPGTGYTEAFF. In nucleotides, the CDR3 is TGTGCCACCCGACCCGGGACAGGGTACACTGAAGCTTTCTTT. The chain carries TRBV7-8 and TRBJ1-1; TRBD1 matches at 9 bases. The CDR3 covers 14 residues. CDR1 is SGHVS and CDR2 is FQNEAQ in the germline V gene. V was clipped by 10 bases and J by 3 bases; unmatched bases: 9.

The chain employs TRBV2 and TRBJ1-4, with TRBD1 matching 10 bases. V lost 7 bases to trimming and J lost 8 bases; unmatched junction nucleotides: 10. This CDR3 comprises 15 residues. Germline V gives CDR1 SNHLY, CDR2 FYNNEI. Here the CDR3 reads CASTLGDRGEEKLFF. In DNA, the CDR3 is TGTGCCAGCACCCTAGGGGACAGGGGTGAGGAAAAACTGTTTTTT.

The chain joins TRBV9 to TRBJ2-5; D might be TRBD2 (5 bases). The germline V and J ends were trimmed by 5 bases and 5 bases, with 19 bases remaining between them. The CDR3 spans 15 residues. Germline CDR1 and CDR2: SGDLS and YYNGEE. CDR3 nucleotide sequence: TGTGCCAGCAGGCCAAACTTATGGGAGTGGGAGACCCAGTACTTC. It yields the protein CASRPNLWEWETQYF. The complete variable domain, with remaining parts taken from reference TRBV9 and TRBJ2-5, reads DSGVTQTPKHLITATGQRVTLRCSPRSGDLSVYWYQQSLDQGLQFLIQYYNGEERAKGNILERFSAQQFPDLHSELNLSSLELGDSALYFCASRPNLWEWETQYFGPGTRLLVL.

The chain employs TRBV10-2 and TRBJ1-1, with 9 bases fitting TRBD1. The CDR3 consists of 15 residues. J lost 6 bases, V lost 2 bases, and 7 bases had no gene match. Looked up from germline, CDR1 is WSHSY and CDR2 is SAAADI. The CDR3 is CASSEGTGKIAEAFF. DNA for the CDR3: TGCGCCAGCAGTGAGGGGACAGGGAAGATTGCTGAAGCTTTCTTT.

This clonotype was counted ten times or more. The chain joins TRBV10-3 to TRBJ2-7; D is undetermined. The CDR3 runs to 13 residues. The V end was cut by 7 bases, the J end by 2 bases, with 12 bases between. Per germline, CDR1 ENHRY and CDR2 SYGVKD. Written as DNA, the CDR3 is TGTGCCATCAATGGACCTAAGACCTACGAGCAGTACTTC. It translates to CAINGPKTYEQYF.

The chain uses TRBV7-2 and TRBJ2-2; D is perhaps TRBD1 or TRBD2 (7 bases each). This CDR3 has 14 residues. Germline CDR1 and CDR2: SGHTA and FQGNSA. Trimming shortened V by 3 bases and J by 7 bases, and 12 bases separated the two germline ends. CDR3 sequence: CASSFQGGFGELFF. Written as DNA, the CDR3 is TGTGCCAGCAGCTTCCAGGGGGGGTTCGGGGAGCTGTTTTTT.

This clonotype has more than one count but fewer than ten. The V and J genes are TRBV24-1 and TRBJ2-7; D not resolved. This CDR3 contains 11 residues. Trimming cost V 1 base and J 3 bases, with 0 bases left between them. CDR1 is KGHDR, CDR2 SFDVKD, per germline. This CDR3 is CATSDFYEQYF. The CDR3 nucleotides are TGTGCCACCAGTGATTTCTACGAGCAGTACTTC.

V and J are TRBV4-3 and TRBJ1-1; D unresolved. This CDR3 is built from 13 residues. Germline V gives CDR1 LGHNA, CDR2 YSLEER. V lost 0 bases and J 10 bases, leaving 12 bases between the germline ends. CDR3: CASSQDGPIGAFF. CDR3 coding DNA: TGCGCCAGCAGCCAAGATGGGCCGATTGGAGCTTTCTTT.